Below, one TCR beta chain is given with its context. Its specificity is not known. These data are taken from a study of T-cell memory formation after mild COVID-19. The V gene lost 8 bases and the J gene lost 3 bases, with 5 bases spanning the gap. The CDR3 loop spans 12 amino acids. Germline loops: CDR1 MNHEY, CDR2 SVGAGI. Findings and limits, study-wide: Pre-infection memory already had some responding clones, implying cross-reactive memory joined.

Each CDR3 protein gets one entry after TCRdb re-called the 5' RACE reads with MiXCR. This table has roughly 380,000 distinct CDR3 sequences, 28% appearing once. The rearrangement joins TRBV6-5 to TRBJ1-6; no reliable D call. Source material: PBMCs or a T cell subset sorted from them (not recorded which). The TCR was taken from an adult woman who had mild COVID-19 (a few samples of this study predate the infection). Cell type and time point are not known. CDR3 sequence (DNA): TGTGCCAGCTGGGACTATAATTCACCCCTCCACTTT. Its translation: CASWDYNSPLHF.